This TCR beta chain was observed in a study of T cell repertoires in cytomegalovirus infection. J lost 6 bases, V lost 6 bases, and 14 bases had no gene match. This CDR3 is built from 15 residues. MiXCR, run by TCRdb on the reads, gives a single entry per CDR3 protein. The sample carries 750,000 to 900,000 distinct CDR3 sequences, 25% to 30% recorded once. As to this clonotype: The target antigen is unknown.

The V call is TRBV12-3 or TRBV12-4, the J call TRBJ2-7, with TRBD2 identical over 7 bases. This clonotype was sampled from a human donor in good health (CMV status not recorded). Some clones in this sample may be carry-over from other donors' samples. The sample consisted of cultured CD8+ T cells from PBMCs, taken from culture after CMV antigen stimulation. The CDR3 sequence is CASRQSPGGLGEQYF. The CDR3, as DNA: TGTGCCAGCAGGCAATCGCCGGGGGGTTTGGGCGAGCAGTACTTC.